This entry lists 2 T cell receptor beta chains sequenced from one sample in a study of T cell responses to AZD1222 COVID-19 vaccine. Profiling relied on immunoSEQ multiplex PCR, and the TCRdb table lists in-frame clones only, not all of them. The repertoire holds about 140,000 clones, with roughly 90% as singletons. The sequenced sample was peripheral blood, obtained on day 0 of AZD1222 vaccination. These receptor sequences come from an adult in good health.

This clone has more than one count but fewer than ten. The V and J genes are TRBV30 and TRBJ1-1; 9 bases are a match to TRBD1. V shed 2 bases and J 1 base; nucleotides not matched to a gene: 5. Germline V CDR1 and CDR2: GTSNPN, SVGIG (reference sequence). This CDR3 has 15 amino acids. The CDR3 protein is CAWSTGQGKNTEAFF. The DNA for the CDR3 is TGTGCCTGGAGTACCGGACAGGGGAAGAACACTGAAGCTTTCTTT.

The chain carries TRBV20-1 and TRBJ2-7, with 10 positions matching TRBD1. V was clipped by 3 bases and J by 4 bases; unmatched bases: 3. Germline lookup yields CDR1 DFQATT and CDR2 SNEGSKA (reference sequence). The CDR3 spans 13 residues. The CDR3 DNA reads as TGCAGTGCTAGTTTGGGACAGGGGTACGAGCAGTACTTC. This encodes CSASLGQGYEQYF.